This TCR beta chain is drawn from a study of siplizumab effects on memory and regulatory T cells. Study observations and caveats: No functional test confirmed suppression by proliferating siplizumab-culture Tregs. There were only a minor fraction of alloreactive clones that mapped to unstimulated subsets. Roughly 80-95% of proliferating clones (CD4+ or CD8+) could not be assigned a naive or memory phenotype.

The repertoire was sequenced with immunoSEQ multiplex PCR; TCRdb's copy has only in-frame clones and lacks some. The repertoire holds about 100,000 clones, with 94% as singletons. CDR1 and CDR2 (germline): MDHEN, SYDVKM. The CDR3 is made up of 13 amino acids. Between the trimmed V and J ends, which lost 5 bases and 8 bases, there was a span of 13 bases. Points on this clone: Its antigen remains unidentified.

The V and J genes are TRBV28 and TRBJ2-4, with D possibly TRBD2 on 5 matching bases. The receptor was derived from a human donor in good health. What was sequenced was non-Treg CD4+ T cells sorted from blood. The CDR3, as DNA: TGTGCCAGCAGTCAACAAGAGGGAGACATTCAGTACTTC. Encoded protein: CASSQQEGDIQYF.